Listed below are T cell receptor beta chains from one sample, sequenced in a study of T cells in Graves' hyperthyroidism and ophthalmopathy. TCRdb redid the calling of the multiplex PCR reads with MiXCR, one entry per CDR3 protein. The profile shows about 400,000 distinct CDR3 sequences, more than 12% of them singletons. The sample was blood. The receptors originated from a woman in her thirties with Graves' hyperthyroidism. Each CDR3 is given with its conserved first and last residue.

v_gene	j_gene	CDR3aa
TRBV20-1	TRBJ1-3	CSARVGRPGNTIYF
TRBV5-1	TRBJ2-5	CASSPPGEQTQYF
TRBV13	TRBJ1-2	CASSLGLGGYTF
TRBV18	TRBJ2-1	CASSPRADYNEQFF
TRBV18	TRBJ2-5	CASSPGLAGVHVGETQYF
TRBV4-1	TRBJ1-1	CASSQSWVAENTEAFF
TRBV4-1	TRBJ1-4	CASSQDPGGRVGKLFF
TRBV2	TRBJ2-7	CASSGTREGEQYF
TRBV5-1	TRBJ2-7	CASSLETGGVIEQYF
TRBV20-1	TRBJ2-5	CSARTSGRNGETQYF
TRBV24-1	TRBJ1-2	CATSDRDRVEGYTF
TRBV7-9	TRBJ2-1	CASSPVKDFSSYNEQFF
TRBV11-2	TRBJ1-1	CASSLTGRVAFF
TRBV7-2	TRBJ2-7	CASSPAGGGFVHEQYF
TRBV29-1	TRBJ2-7	CSVENDGYEQYF
TRBV29-1	TRBJ2-1	CSGEGDRGLNEQFF
TRBV20-1	TRBJ2-3	CSAPVGWAGSIADTQYF
TRBV29-1	TRBJ2-1	CSVEDRTGGLQHEQFF
TRBV7-9	TRBJ1-4	CASSSSQGPNEKLFF
TRBV11-1	TRBJ2-5	CASSLGAAETQYF
TRBV5-5	TRBJ2-2	CASSEKTSGSPTGELFF
TRBV28	TRBJ2-3	CANSPGGTDTQYF
TRBV24-1	TRBJ2-1	CATSDHGGRAINNEQFF
TRBV28	TRBJ2-2	CASSLQAPNTGELLF
TRBV30	TRBJ1-4	CAWSIGVGVNEKLFF
TRBV20-1	TRBJ2-3	CSAHLLGLRRGTQYF
TRBV14	TRBJ2-5	CASSQTGTQTQYF
TRBV3-1	TRBJ1-4	CASSQHTGISTNEKLFF
TRBV12-3/TRBV12-4	TRBJ2-7	CASSLSESYEQYF
TRBV2	TRBJ2-1	CASSYRGPGEQFF
TRBV9	TRBJ2-1	CASSVEGGWGRGDNEQFF
TRBV28	TRBJ2-1	CASRTGTYNEQFF
TRBV28	TRBJ2-7	CASSGGREQYF
TRBV6-1	TRBJ2-2	CATSTSGDTGELFF
TRBV19	TRBJ1-1	CASSAPGTGGFEAFF
TRBV5-5	TRBJ2-1	CASSSTIYNEQFF
TRBV2	TRBJ2-3	CATGPSGGTDTQYF
TRBV6-2/TRBV6-3	TRBJ2-7	CASSVLEDLGEQYF
TRBV20-1	TRBJ2-3	CSARDLRLYTDTQYF
TRBV27	TRBJ2-2	CASIDLDRVGVGELFF
TRBV5-1	TRBJ1-1	CASKVPGVTEAFF
TRBV28	TRBJ2-7	CASSLEGLGTHYEQYF
TRBV6-5	TRBJ2-7	CASSYSIRPSGDPEQYF
TRBV20-1	TRBJ2-1	CSAVGSSYNEQFF
TRBV20-1	TRBJ2-2	CSARDLDSLGTGELFF
TRBV7-2	TRBJ2-1	CASSIPGLWNEQFF
TRBV20-1	TRBJ2-5	CSAKGGPQTQYF
TRBV28	TRBJ2-1	CASSLRGGISYNEQFF
TRBV12-3/TRBV12-4	TRBJ2-2	CASSLDPRAGELFF
TRBV24-1	TRBJ2-3	CATSGTSGTESTDTQYF
TRBV25-1	TRBJ1-2	CASSESGGYTF
TRBV2	TRBJ2-2	CASRGDGGGELFF
TRBV7-2	TRBJ2-4	CASSLGAGNIQYF
TRBV7-8	TRBJ2-7	CASSLIGGRAYEQYF
TRBV6-1	TRBJ2-7	CASRPLAGGSYEQYF
TRBV5-6	TRBJ2-1	CASTSGLGDHSSYNEQFF
TRBV5-8	TRBJ1-1	CASSMELGAPTEAFF